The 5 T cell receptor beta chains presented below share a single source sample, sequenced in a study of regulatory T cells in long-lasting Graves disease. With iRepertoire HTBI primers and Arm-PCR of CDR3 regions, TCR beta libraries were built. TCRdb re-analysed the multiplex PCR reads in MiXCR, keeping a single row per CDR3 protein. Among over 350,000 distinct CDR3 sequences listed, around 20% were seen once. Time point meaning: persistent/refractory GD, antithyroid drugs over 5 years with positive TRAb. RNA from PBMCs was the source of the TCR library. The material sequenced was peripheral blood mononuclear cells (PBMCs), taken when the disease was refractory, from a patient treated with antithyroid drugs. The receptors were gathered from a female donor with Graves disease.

This chain's CDR3 is CASSQVDSRQETQYF. As DNA, the CDR3 is TGCGCCAGCAGCCAAGTTGATAGCAGACAAGAGACCCAGTACTTC. The rearrangement uses TRBV4-1 and TRBJ2-5; no clear D gene. The V and J ends lost 1 base and 2 bases respectively, with 11 bases between them. This CDR3 is 15 amino acids long. Germline assignment: CDR1 MGHRA and CDR2 YSYEKL.

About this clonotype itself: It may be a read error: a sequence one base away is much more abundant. The DNA of the CDR3 is TGTGCCAGCAGTTTGGACTATGATTCACCCCTCCACTTT. The encoded protein is CASSLDYDSPLHF. The chain combines TRBV27 with TRBJ1-6; D unclear. The CDR3 spans 13 residues. Germline CDR1 reads MNHEY; CDR2 reads SMNVEV (reference sequence).

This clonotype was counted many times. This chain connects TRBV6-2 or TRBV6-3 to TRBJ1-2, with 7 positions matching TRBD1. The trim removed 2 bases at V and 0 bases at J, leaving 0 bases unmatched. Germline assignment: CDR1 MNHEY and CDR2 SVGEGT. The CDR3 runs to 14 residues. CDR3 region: CASSYGTANYGYTF. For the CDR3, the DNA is TGTGCCAGCAGTTACGGGACAGCTAACTATGGCTACACCTTC.

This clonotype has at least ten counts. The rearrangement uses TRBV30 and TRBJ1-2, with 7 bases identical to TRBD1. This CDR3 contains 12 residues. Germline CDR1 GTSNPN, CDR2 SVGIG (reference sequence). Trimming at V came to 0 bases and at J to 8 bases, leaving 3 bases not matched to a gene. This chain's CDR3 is CAWSVYRGGYTF. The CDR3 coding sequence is TGTGCCTGGAGTGTCTACAGGGGCGGCTACACCTTC.

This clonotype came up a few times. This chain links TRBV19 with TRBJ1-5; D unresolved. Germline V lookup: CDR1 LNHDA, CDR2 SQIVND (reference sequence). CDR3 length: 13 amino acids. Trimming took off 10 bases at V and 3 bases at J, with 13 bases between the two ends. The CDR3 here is CATKGGVNQPQHF. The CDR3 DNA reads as TGTGCCACAAAGGGCGGGGTCAATCAGCCCCAGCATTTT.